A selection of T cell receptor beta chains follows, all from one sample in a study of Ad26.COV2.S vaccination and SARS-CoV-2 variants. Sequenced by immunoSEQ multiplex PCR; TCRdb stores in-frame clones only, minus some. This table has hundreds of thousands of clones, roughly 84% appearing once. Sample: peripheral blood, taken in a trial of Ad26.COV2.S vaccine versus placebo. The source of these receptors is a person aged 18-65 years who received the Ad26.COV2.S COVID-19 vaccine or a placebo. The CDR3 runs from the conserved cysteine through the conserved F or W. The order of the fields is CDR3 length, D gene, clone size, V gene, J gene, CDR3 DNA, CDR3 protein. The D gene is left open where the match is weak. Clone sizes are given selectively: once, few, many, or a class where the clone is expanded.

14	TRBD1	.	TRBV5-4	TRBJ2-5	TGTGCCAGCAGCCCTCGACAGGGCCAAGAGACCCAGTACTTC	CASSPRQGQETQYF
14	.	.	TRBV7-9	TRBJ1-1	TGTGCCAGCAGCTTTCCTTACAAGAACACTGAAGCTTTCTTT	CASSFPYKNTEAFF
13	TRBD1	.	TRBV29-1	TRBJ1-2	TGCAGCGTGAGGGGACAGAGCAACTATGGCTACACCTTC	CSVRGQSNYGYTF
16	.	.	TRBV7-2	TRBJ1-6	TGTGCCAGCAGCTTAGCTTTGGGGGGGCGCGGGTCACCCCTCCACTTT	CASSLALGGRGSPLHF
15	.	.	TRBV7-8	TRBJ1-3	TGTGCCAGCAGCTTAGGGGGGGCTTCTGGAAACACCATATATTTT	CASSLGGASGNTIYF
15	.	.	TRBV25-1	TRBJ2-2	TGTGCCAGCAGTGAAGGGGTTTTCGGAGTCGGGGAGCTGTTTTTT	CASSEGVFGVGELFF
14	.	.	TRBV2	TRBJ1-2	TGTGCCAGCCTTTTAGATCTGGGGAGCTATGGCTACACCTTC	CASLLDLGSYGYTF
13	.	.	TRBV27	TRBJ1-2	TGTGCCAGCAGTCTAACCGTCGGAGTTGGCTACACCTTC	CASSLTVGVGYTF
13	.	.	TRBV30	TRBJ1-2	TGTGCCTGGGACCCCAACGTTCACTATGGCTACACCTTC	CAWDPNVHYGYTF
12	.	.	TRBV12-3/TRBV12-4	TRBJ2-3	TGTGCCAGCAGTTTCCTTCAAGATACGCAGTATTTT	CASSFLQDTQYF
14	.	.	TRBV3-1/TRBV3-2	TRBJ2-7	TGTGCCAGCAGCCGAATAGCCAATCGGGGAGAGCAGTACTTC	CASSRIANRGEQYF
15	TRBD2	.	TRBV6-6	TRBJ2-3	TGTGCCAGCAGTTACGCGGGGGGAGTCACAGATACGCAGTATTTT	CASSYAGGVTDTQYF
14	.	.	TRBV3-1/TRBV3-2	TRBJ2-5	TGTGCCAGCAGCACCCAGACTGTACAAGAGACCCAGTACTTC	CASSTQTVQETQYF
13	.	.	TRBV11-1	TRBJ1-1	TGTGCCAGCAGCTTGGGGGGCGTGACTGAAGCTTTCTTT	CASSLGGVTEAFF
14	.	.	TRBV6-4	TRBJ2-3	TGTGCCAGCAGTGAAGGCGGGGGCACAGATACGCAGTATTTT	CASSEGGGTDTQYF
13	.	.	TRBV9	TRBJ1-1	TGTGCCAGCAGCCCGTACAAGAACACTGAAGCTTTCTTT	CASSPYKNTEAFF
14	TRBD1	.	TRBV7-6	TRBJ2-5	TGTGCCAGCACCTGGAAGGACAGGGAAGAGACCCAGTACTTC	CASTWKDREETQYF
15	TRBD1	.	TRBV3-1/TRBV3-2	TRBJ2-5	TGTGCCAGCAGCCAAGGAGGGGGCATGGGAGAGACCCAGTACTTC	CASSQGGGMGETQYF
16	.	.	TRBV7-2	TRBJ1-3	TGTGCCAGCAGCTTAGTCGGCATCCTCTCTGGAAACACCATATATTTT	CASSLVGILSGNTIYF
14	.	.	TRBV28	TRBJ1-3	TGTGCCAGCAGATCCGGGGCTGCTGGAAACACCATATATTTT	CASRSGAAGNTIYF
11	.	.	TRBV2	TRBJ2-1	TGTGCCAGCAGGAAAGGAGGGGAGCAGTTCTTC	CASRKGGEQFF
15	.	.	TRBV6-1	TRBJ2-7	TGTGCCAGCAGTGAATGGGCAGCCCTAACCTACGAGCAGTACTTC	CASSEWAALTYEQYF
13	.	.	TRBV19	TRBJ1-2	TGTGCCAGTAGTATCCAGGTGGGGGCTGGCTACACCTTC	CASSIQVGAGYTF
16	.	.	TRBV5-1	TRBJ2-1	TGCGCCAGCAGCTTGGTAGTAGGGATTCCTTACAATGAGCAGTTCTTC	CASSLVVGIPYNEQFF
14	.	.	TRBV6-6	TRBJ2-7	TGTGCCAGCAGAGACAGGCTCCTCTCCTACGAGCAGTACTTC	CASRDRLLSYEQYF
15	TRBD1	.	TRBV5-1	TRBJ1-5	TGCGCCAGCAGCTTGGGGACAGGCAGCAATCAGCCCCAGCATTTT	CASSLGTGSNQPQHF
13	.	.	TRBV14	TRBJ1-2	TGTGCCAGCAGCCCGAGGGGGGGCTTGGGCTACACCTTC	CASSPRGGLGYTF
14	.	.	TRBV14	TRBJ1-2	TGTGCCAGCAGCCAAGACCGGCGGGGCTATGGCTACACCTTC	CASSQDRRGYGYTF
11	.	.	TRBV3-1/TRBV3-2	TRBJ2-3	TGTGCCAGCAGAGGCGTAGATACGCAGTATTTT	CASRGVDTQYF
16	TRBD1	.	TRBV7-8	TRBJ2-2	TGTGCCAGCAGTCTCGTTCCAGGGGGCGCCGCCGGGGAGCTGTTTTTT	CASSLVPGGAAGELFF
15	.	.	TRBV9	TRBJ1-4	TGTGCCAGCAGCGTAGCTCCAGGGCTTAATGAAAAACTGTTTTTT	CASSVAPGLNEKLFF
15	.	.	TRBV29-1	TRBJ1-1	TGCAGCGTTGTCCTACCAGGGTTTGGGAACACTGAAGCTTTCTTT	CSVVLPGFGNTEAFF
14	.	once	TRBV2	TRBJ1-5	TGTGCCAGCGTTCCAGGGAATAGCAATCAGCCCCAGCATTTT	CASVPGNSNQPQHF
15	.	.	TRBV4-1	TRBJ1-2	TGCGCCAGCAGCCGAGAAACAACCAGGGGTAATGGCTACACCTTC	CASSRETTRGNGYTF
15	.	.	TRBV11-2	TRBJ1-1	TGTGCCAGCAGCTTATGGGCCAAGGGGTGGCCTGAAGCTTTCTTT	CASSLWAKGWPEAFF
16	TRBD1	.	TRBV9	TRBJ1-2	TGTGCCAGCAGCGCCCGTTCGGGACAGCATAACTATGGCTACACCTTC	CASSARSGQHNYGYTF
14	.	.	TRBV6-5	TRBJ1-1	TGTGCCAGCAGTTACGTTGCAGGTGGGCCTGAAGCTTTCTTT	CASSYVAGGPEAFF
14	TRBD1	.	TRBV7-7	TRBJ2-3	TGTGCTAGCAGCCCGGACAGGGATGTAGATACGCAGTATTTT	CASSPDRDVDTQYF
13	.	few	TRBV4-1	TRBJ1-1	TGCGCCAGCAGTTCCACAGGGCTCTCGGAAGCTTTCTTT	CASSSTGLSEAFF
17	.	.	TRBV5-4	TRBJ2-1	TGTGCCAGCAGCTTGGAAGCGCGGGTGGGCTCCTACAATGAGCAGTTCTTC	CASSLEARVGSYNEQFF
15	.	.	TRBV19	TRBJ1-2	TGTGCCAGTAGTATACCAGGGCAAGTTTCCTATGGCTACACCTTC	CASSIPGQVSYGYTF
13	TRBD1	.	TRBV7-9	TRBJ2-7	TGTGCCAGCAGCCGGGACAGTACCTACGAGCAGTACTTC	CASSRDSTYEQYF
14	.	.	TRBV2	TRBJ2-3	TGTGCCAGCAAGTTGACAGCCTATCTAGATACGCAGTATTTT	CASKLTAYLDTQYF
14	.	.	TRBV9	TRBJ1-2	TGTGCCAGCAGCGTATTTTCAGGGAACTATGGCTACACCTTC	CASSVFSGNYGYTF
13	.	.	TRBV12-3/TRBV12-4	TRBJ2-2	TGTGCCAGCAGCGACCTGAACACCGGGGAGCTGTTTTTT	CASSDLNTGELFF
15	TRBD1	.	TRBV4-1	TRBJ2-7	TGCGCCAGCAGCCAAAGAGGGACAGGAATCTACGAGCAGTACTTC	CASSQRGTGIYEQYF
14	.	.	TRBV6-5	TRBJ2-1	TGTGCCAGCAGCATCTCGAGCTCCTACAATGAGCAGTTCTTC	CASSISSSYNEQFF
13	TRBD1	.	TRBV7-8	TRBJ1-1	TGTGCCAGCAGCATCGGGACAGGGGGCTTGGCTTTCTTT	CASSIGTGGLAFF
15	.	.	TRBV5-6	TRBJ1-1	TGTGCCAGCAGCTATTCGATTAGGGGAAACACTGAAGCTTTCTTT	CASSYSIRGNTEAFF
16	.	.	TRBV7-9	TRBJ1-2	TGTGCCAGCAGCTTAGGATACCGGACAGACCCCTATGGCTACACCTTC	CASSLGYRTDPYGYTF
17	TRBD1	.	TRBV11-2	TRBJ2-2	TGTGCCAGCAGCTCATACCCGGGACAGGGGTACACCGGGGAGCTGTTTTTT	CASSSYPGQGYTGELFF
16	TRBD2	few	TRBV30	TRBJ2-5	TGTGCCTGGAGGGGTGGGACTAGCGGGTTTCAAGAGACCCAGTACTTC	CAWRGGTSGFQETQYF
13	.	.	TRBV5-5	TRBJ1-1	TGTGCCAGCAGCATAGGGCCGAACACTGAAGCTTTCTTT	CASSIGPNTEAFF
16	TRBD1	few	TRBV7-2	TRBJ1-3	TGTGCCAGCAGCTTGTACGGGACAGACTCTGGAAACACCATATATTTT	CASSLYGTDSGNTIYF
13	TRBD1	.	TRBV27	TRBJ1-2	TGTGCCAGCAGCCCGACAGGGCCTTATGGCTACACCTTC	CASSPTGPYGYTF